The following is a T cell receptor beta chain sequence with its context. This entry comes from a study of blood T cell repertoires in COVID-19. Study overall: Samples taken during acute and convalescent COVID-19 were collected in the United States, Italy and Spain. PBMCs, B-cell-depleted T cells, or T cells were the source of the cDNA or gDNA that made up the material.

Authors' data handling: Scientists estimated how many nucleated cells there were by amplifying reference gene primers. Profiled with immunoSEQ multiplex PCR; TCRdb holds only in-frame clones, not every one. That table gives V, J and clone size, and the DNA gave D and trimming. Of more than 200,000 clones listed, roughly nine tenths are singletons. CDR1 is SGHRS and CDR2 is YFSETQ in the germline V gene. V was pared by 3 bases and J by 8 bases, with 6 bases of the junction left unmatched. This CDR3 has 15 amino acids. The sample was peripheral blood. The receptor was derived from a man between 65 and 85 years old with acute or convalescent COVID-19. V gene TRBV5-1 combines with J gene TRBJ2-1; 12 bases align to TRBD2. CDR3 loop: CASSSTSGSFDEQFF. For the CDR3, the DNA is TGCGCCAGCAGCTCGACTAGCGGGAGTTTTGATGAGCAGTTCTTC.